The 6 T cell receptor beta chains listed next were all sequenced from one sample in a study of cytomegalovirus exposure and HLA in healthy donors. Profiling relied on immunoSEQ multiplex PCR, and the TCRdb table lists in-frame clones only, not all of them. This repertoire shows about 140,000 clones, approximately 84% found once; its top ten account for approximately 1.4%. Sequencing input: PBMCs. These receptors came from a woman younger than 45 in good health and CMV-seronegative.

The rearrangement joins TRBV7-8 to TRBJ1-6; D gene uncertain. Trimming took 3 bases from V and 4 from J, leaving 7 bases between them. Germline V gene lookup returns CDR1 SGHVS and CDR2 FQNEAQ. The CDR3 is 14 amino acids. As DNA, the CDR3 is TGTGCCAGCAGCTTGATACAGTATAATTCACCCCTCCACTTT. This codes for CASSLIQYNSPLHF. Together with reference TRBV7-8 and TRBJ1-6, the CDR3 gives the full variable domain: GAGVSQSPRYKVAKRGQDVALRCDPISGHVSLFWYQQALGQGPEFLTYFQNEAQLDKSGLPSDRFFAERPEGSVSTLKIQRTQQEDSAVYLCASSLIQYNSPLHFGNGTRLTVT.

This sequence joins TRBV5-1 and TRBJ1-3; D is ambiguous. Germline V gives CDR1 SGHRS, CDR2 YFSETQ. The CDR3 covers 14 residues. Trimming took 0 bases from V and 4 from J, leaving 8 bases between them. The CDR3 nucleotides are TGCGCCAGCAGCTTGGAGTCCAGGGGAAACACCATATATTTT. Its translation is CASSLESRGNTIYF.

This clone has a handful of counts. The gene calls are TRBV27 and TRBJ2-6; D not certain. The germline gives CDR1 MNHEY, CDR2 SMNVEV (reference sequence). With 5 bases removed from V and 3 bases from J, the gap between germline ends came to 14 bases. CDR3 size: 16 residues. Written as DNA, the CDR3 is TGTGCCAGCAGTCGACCGCCGGGTGTTGGGGCCAACGTCCTGACTTTC. Translated, it gives CASSRPPGVGANVLTF. The full variable domain, completed using reference TRBV27 and TRBJ2-6, is EAQVTQNPRYLITVTGKKLTVTCSQNMNHEYMSWYRQDPGLGLRQIYYSMNVEVTDKGDVPEGYKVSRKEKRNFPLILESPSPNQTSLYFCASSRPPGVGANVLTFGAGSRLTVL.

The chain recombines TRBV7-7 with TRBJ2-5, with D maybe TRBD2 (5 bases). Per the germline V gene, CDR1 is SSHAT and CDR2 is FNYEAQ (reference sequence). The CDR3 length is 13 residues. In nucleotides, the CDR3 is TGTGCTAGCGCCGACTCCTGGAGAGAGACCCAGTACTTC. The encoded protein is CASADSWRETQYF.

The V gene is TRBV6-5, the J gene TRBJ1-1, with 9 bases that match TRBD1. Per the germline V gene, CDR1 is MNHEY and CDR2 is SVGAGI. V trimming: 5 bases; J trimming: 1 base; junction bases outside the gene matches: 5. CDR3 size: 15 residues. CDR3 nucleotide sequence: TGTGCCAGCAGTAACAGGGGGCTCGGGAACACTGAAGCTTTCTTT. Residues: CASSNRGLGNTEAFF.

The genes are TRBV7-9 and TRBJ2-5, with TRBD2 matching 9 bases. V was pared by 5 bases and J by 5 bases, with 3 bases of the junction left unmatched. From germline, CDR1 is SEHNR and CDR2 FQNEAQ (reference sequence). The CDR3 sequence is 13 residues long. The CDR3 here is CASSPTSGETQYF. CDR3 sequence (DNA): TGTGCCAGCAGCCCAACTAGCGGGGAGACCCAGTACTTC.